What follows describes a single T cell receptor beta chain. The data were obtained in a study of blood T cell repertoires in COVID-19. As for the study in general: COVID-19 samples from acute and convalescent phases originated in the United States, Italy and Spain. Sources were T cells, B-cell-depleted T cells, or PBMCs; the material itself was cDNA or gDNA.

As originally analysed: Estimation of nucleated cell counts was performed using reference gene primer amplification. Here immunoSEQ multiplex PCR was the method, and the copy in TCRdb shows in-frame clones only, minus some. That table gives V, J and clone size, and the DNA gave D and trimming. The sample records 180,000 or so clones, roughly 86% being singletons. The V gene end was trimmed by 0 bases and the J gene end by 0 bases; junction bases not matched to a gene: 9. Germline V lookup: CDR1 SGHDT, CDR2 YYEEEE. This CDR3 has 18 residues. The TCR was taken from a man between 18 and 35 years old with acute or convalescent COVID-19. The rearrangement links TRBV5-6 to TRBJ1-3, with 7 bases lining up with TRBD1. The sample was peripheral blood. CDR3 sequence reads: CASSLGRGREHSGNTIYF. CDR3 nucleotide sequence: TGTGCCAGCAGCTTGGGAAGGGGGCGCGAACACTCTGGAAACACCATATATTTT.